This entry concerns a single T cell receptor beta chain. Antigen specificity is unknown. The sample comes from a study of T cells after yellow fever vaccination. The length of the CDR3 is 13 residues. Between the trimmed V and J ends, which lost 0 bases and 8 bases, there was a span of 8 bases. CDR1 is SGHRS and CDR2 is YFSETQ in the germline V gene. TCRdb used MiXCR to reprocess the 5' RACE reads, holding one entry per CDR3 protein. The sample has over 300,000 distinct CDR3 sequences; less than 4.5% are singletons. Study-wide points: Post-booster reappearance was seen for most primary-vaccination clones (just over 95% CD4, 75% to 90% CD8). Contaminating bulk clonotypes could be abundant in FACS-sorted repertoires.

This specimen consisted of PBMCs, obtained on the day of the yellow fever booster vaccination. This chain connects TRBV5-1 to TRBJ1-4; D is undetermined. The TCR was taken from a man aged 18 to 30 who received the YFV17D yellow fever vaccine. The CDR3 protein is CASSLVGSEKLFF. CDR3 bases: TGCGCCAGCAGCTTGGTAGGAAGCGAAAAACTGTTTTTT.